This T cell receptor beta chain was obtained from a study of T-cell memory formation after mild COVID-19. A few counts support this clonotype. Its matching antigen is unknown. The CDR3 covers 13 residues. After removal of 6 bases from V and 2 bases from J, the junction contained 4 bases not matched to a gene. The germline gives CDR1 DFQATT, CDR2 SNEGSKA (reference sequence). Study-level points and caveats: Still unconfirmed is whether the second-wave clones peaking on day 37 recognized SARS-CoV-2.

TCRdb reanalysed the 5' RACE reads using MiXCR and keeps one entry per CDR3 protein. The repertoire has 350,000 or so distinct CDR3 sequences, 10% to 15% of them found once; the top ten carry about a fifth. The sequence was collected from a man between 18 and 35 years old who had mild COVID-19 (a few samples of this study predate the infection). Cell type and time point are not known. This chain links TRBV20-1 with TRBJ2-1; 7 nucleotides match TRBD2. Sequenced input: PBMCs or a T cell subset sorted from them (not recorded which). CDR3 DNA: TGCAGTGCCTCTCTAGCGGCCTACAATGAGCAGTTCTTC. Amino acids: CSASLAAYNEQFF.